A single sample gave rise to the 19 T cell receptor beta chains below, sequenced in a study of blood T cells in healthy people across ages. The second PCR ran about 6 to 12 cycles with a sample-barcoded 5' primer and J-beta primers. One entry per CDR3 protein, called by TCRdb with MiXCR from the 5' RACE reads. Among approximately 850,000 distinct CDR3 sequences, 58% were seen once, and the ten largest hold 22%. The sequencing sample was made of blood. These receptors all come from a man younger than 40 in good health.

Notes on this clonotype: The junction differs from germline at one of its ends, possibly a read error. The chain carries TRBV6-2 or TRBV6-3 and TRBJ2-4; 9 bases line up with TRBD2. The CDR3 runs 18 residues. Germline CDR1 is MNHEY and CDR2 is SVGEGT. Here the CDR3 reads CASTARIAGVAGVDIQYF. CDR3 coding DNA: TGCGCCAGCACCGCTCGAATAGCGGGAGTAGCGGGCGTGGACATTCAGTACTTC.

J is TRBJ2-1 and V is TRBV29-1; D might be TRBD1 (6 bases). CDR1 and CDR2 (germline): SQVTM, ANQGSEA. The CDR3 totals 12 residues. V was shortened by 6 bases and J by 5 bases, with 11 bases between the two germline ends. The CDR3: CSVVRGNNEQFF. Here the CDR3 DNA reads TGCAGCGTGGTAAGGGGGAACAATGAGCAGTTCTTC.

This clonotype was seen only a few times. The chain combines TRBV6-5 with TRBJ1-2; maybe TRBD1 (6 bases). The CDR3 consists of 12 residues. Per germline, CDR1 MNHEY and CDR2 SVGAGI. V dropped 5 bases and J dropped 5 bases, with 9 bases sitting between them. The CDR3: CASSVTGYGYTF. The CDR3 DNA reads TGTGCCAGCAGTGTTACAGGGTATGGCTACACCTTC.

The chain links TRBV9 to TRBJ2-3; D is possibly TRBD2 (6 bases). Trimming took off 4 bases at V and 2 bases at J, with 14 bases between the two ends. CDR3 length: 15 amino acids. CDR1 SGDLS and CDR2 YYNGEE come from the germline V gene. CDR3 region: CASSKVGGPTDTQYF. CDR3 nucleotide sequence: TGTGCCAGCAGCAAAGTCGGGGGTCCCACAGATACGCAGTATTTT.

The chain has TRBV28 and TRBJ2-4; D perhaps matches TRBD2 (5 bases). V lost 5 bases to trimming and J lost 1 base, with 6 bases between them. The CDR3 totals 13 residues. CDR1 MDHEN and CDR2 SYDVKM come from the germline V gene. CDR3 DNA sequence: TGTGCCAGCAGTATAGCGGCCAAAAACATTCAGTACTTC. It encodes CASSIAAKNIQYF.

The rearrangement uses TRBV12-3 or TRBV12-4 and TRBJ1-6; perhaps TRBD1 as D (6 bases). This CDR3 spans 15 amino acids. Trimming removed 6 bases at V and 10 bases at J, with 19 bases between. CDR3 DNA sequence: TGTGCCAGCAGGAAAGCAGGGGAAGGAGGGTCACCCCTCCACTTT. It specifies CASRKAGEGGSPLHF.

This clonotype was observed a handful of times. The rearrangement links TRBV10-3 to TRBJ2-7; D ambiguous. Germline loops: CDR1 ENHRY, CDR2 SYGVKD. V was trimmed by 3 bases and J by 4 bases, leaving 16 bases between them. This CDR3 is 15 amino acids long. CDR3 amino acids: CAISDLWQNRYEQYF. The CDR3 DNA reads TGTGCCATCAGTGATCTCTGGCAAAACCGTTACGAGCAGTACTTC.

This clonotype was picked up many times. The chain is built from TRBV7-2 and TRBJ1-1; 9 bases fit TRBD1. Unmatched junction bases numbered 1, after V lost 5 bases and J lost 3 bases. The CDR3 length is 13 residues. Germline values: CDR1 SGHTA, CDR2 FQGNSA. CDR3 bases: TGTGCCAGCAGCCGACAGGGGGACACTGAAGCTTTCTTT. As protein: CASSRQGDTEAFF.

This clonotype was detected a few times. The chain combines TRBV6-5 with TRBJ2-7; D gene uncertain. The V end lost 10 bases, the J end lost 8 bases, and 15 bases lay between the germline ends. The CDR3 totals 11 residues. CDR1 and CDR2 from the germline V gene are MNHEY and SVGAGI. The CDR3, as DNA: TGTGCCACCCACGCACGATCAAAGCAGTACTTC. This gives the protein CATHARSKQYF.

The chain carries TRBV7-2 and TRBJ2-1, with 12 nucleotides matching TRBD2. V lost 4 bases to trimming and J lost 2 bases; unmatched junction nucleotides: 6. The CDR3 sequence is 17 residues long. The germline V gene encodes CDR1 SGHTA and CDR2 FQGNSA. The CDR3 sequence is CASSSGASGRAYNEQFF. The CDR3 coding sequence is TGTGCCAGCAGCTCTGGGGCTAGCGGGAGGGCCTACAATGAGCAGTTCTTC.

In DNA, the CDR3 is TGTGCCAGCAGCCAGACGGACAGGGATGGAGGCTACACCTTC. It yields the protein CASSQTDRDGGYTF. The chain uses TRBV3-1 and TRBJ1-2, with TRBD1 identical over 8 bases. The CDR3 runs to 14 residues. The J segment lost 8 bases and the V segment lost 3 bases, leaving 8 bases of the junction unmatched. CDR1 and CDR2 from the germline V gene are LGHDT and YNNKEL (reference sequence).

This chain joins TRBV5-1 and TRBJ2-7, with D maybe TRBD2 (6 bases). Germline V gives CDR1 SGHRS, CDR2 YFSETQ. Between the trimmed V and J ends, which lost 6 bases and 4 bases, there was a span of 14 bases. The CDR3 runs to 13 residues. CDR3 amino acids: CASIRGLFYEQYF. The CDR3 DNA sequence: TGCGCCAGCATTCGGGGACTTTTTTACGAGCAGTACTTC.

The chain couples TRBV7-9 to TRBJ2-5; D ambiguous. The V gene's germline CDR1 is SEHNR and CDR2 FQNEAQ (reference sequence). The CDR3 consists of 12 residues. V was trimmed by 4 bases and J by 11 bases, leaving 14 bases between them. CDR3 sequence reads: CASSSSMAEQYF. The CDR3 DNA reads as TGTGCCAGCAGCTCCAGTATGGCGGAGCAGTACTTC.

CDR3 sequence reads: CASMTSGWSYEQYF. CDR3 DNA sequence: TGTGCCAGCATGACTAGCGGGTGGTCCTACGAGCAGTACTTC. The chain links TRBV2 to TRBJ2-7; TRBD2 aligns across 10 bases. The CDR3 is made up of 14 amino acids. Trimming cost V 7 bases and J 1 base; bases outside gene matches: 4. Germline values: CDR1 SNHLY, CDR2 FYNNEI.

This clonotype was recorded a few times. The V call is TRBV7-2, the J call TRBJ2-1; D is perhaps TRBD1 (5 bases). Germline V gene lookup returns CDR1 SGHTA and CDR2 FQGNSA. This CDR3 contains 13 residues. The ends were cut back, 2 bases at V and 7 bases at J, with 9 bases in the middle. For the CDR3, the DNA is TGTGCCAGCAGCTTACGTTCAGGGAATGAGCAGTTCTTC. It yields the protein CASSLRSGNEQFF.

The V call is TRBV9, the J call TRBJ2-3, with a possible D match to TRBD2 (5 bases). The V gene lost 3 bases and the J gene lost 5 bases, with 19 bases spanning the gap. This CDR3 comprises 16 residues. Germline assignment: CDR1 SGDLS and CDR2 YYNGEE. The CDR3 coding sequence is TGTGCCAGCAGCGAACGAAGCGGAGCGAGGGTAGATACGCAGTATTTT. Encoded protein: CASSERSGARVDTQYF.

V usage is TRBV2 and J usage is TRBJ1-4, with D possibly matching TRBD1 (6 bases). The ends were cut back, 5 bases at V and 7 bases at J, with 14 bases in the middle. In germline, CDR1 is SNHLY, CDR2 FYNNEI. The CDR3 covers 14 residues. The CDR3 spells CASSTYGGVEKLFF. The CDR3, as DNA: TGTGCCAGCAGTACATACGGGGGCGTTGAAAAACTGTTTTTT.

This clonotype was picked up a small number of times. The rearrangement links TRBV28 to TRBJ2-7, with D possibly being TRBD2 (6 bases). Germline V gene lookup returns CDR1 MDHEN and CDR2 SYDVKM. The length of the CDR3 is 19 residues. Trimming removed 5 bases from V and 3 bases from J, with 29 bases in between. The CDR3: CASSGYGTLTTATLYEQYF. The CDR3 nucleotides are TGTGCCAGCAGTGGGTACGGGACTCTCACTACTGCGACCCTCTACGAGCAGTACTTC.

This rearrangement joins TRBV20-1 to TRBJ2-7, with TRBD2 matching 10 bases. The CDR3 has 14 residues. CDR1 and CDR2 (germline): DFQATT, SNEGSKA (reference sequence). J lost 2 bases, V lost 6 bases, and 7 bases had no gene match. As DNA, the CDR3 is TGCAGTGCCGTTAGGACTAGCGGAGCCTACGAGCAGTACTTC. Its translation: CSAVRTSGAYEQYF.